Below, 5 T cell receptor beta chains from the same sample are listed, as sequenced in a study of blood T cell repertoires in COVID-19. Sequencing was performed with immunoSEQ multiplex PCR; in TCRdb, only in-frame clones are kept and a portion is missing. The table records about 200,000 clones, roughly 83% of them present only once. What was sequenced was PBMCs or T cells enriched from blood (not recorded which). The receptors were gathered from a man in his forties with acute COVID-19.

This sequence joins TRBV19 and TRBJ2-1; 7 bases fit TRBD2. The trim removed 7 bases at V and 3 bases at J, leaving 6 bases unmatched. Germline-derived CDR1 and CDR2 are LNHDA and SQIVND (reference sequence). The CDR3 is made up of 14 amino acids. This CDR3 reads CASIAGGSYNEQFF. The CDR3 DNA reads TGTGCCAGTATAGCGGGCGGGAGCTACAATGAGCAGTTCTTC.

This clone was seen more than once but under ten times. The CDR3 bases are TGTGCCATCAGAGACTCCGGGAGTGACACCGGGGAGCTGTTTTTT. Amino acid sequence: CAIRDSGSDTGELFF. The rearrangement joins TRBV10-3 to TRBJ2-2; weak D call: TRBD2 (6 bases). Per the germline V gene, CDR1 is ENHRY and CDR2 is SYGVKD. The CDR3 runs 15 residues. Trimming stripped 6 bases from V and 3 bases from J, with 14 bases between.

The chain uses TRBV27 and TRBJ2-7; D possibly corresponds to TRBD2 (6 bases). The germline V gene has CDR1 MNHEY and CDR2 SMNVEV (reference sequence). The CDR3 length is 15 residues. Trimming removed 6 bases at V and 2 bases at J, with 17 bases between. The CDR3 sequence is CASSPYSSVTYEQYF. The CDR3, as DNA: TGTGCCAGCAGCCCCTATTCTAGCGTAACCTACGAGCAGTACTTC.

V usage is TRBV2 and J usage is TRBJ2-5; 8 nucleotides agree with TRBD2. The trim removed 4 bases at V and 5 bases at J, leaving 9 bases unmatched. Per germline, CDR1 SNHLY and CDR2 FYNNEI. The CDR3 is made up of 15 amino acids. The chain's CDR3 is CASSGGAGGGETQYF. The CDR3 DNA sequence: TGTGCCAGCAGTGGCGGTGCGGGAGGAGGGGAGACCCAGTACTTC.

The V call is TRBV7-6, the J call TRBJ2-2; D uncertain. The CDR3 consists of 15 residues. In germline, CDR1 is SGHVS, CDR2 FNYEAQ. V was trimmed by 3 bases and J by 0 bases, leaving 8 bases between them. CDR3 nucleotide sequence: TGTGCCAGCAGCTTTACGGGTACGAACACCGGGGAGCTGTTTTTT. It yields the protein CASSFTGTNTGELFF. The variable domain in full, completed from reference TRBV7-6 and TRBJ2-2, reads GAGVSQSPRYKVTKRGQDVALRCDPISGHVSLYWYRQALGQGPEFLTYFNYEAQQDKSGLPNDRFSAERPEGSISTLTIQRTEQRDSAMYRCASSFTGTNTGELFFGEGSRLTVL.